This T cell receptor (beta chain) stems from a study of human T cells and chemical hapten exposure (dated by TCRdb to the early 2020s). As for the study more broadly: For sensitization, 2% DPC in acetone was applied to a 2 cm by 2 cm area of upper inner arm skin. Throughout the approximately 26-week study period, patients were also given weekly therapeutic DPC doses on the scalp. Patch tests used Finn chambers with 0.01% DPC on the upper back, scored after 6 days by International Contact Dermatitis Research Group standards. Alopecia areata with under or over 50% scalp involvement, alopecia totalis and alopecia universalis were represented in the patient cohort, which was mostly female. The libraries were sequenced as a pool, and the TCR yield per sample differed mostly because of small variations in library volumes within the pool. Peripheral blood TCR repertoire changes were tracked in vivo in alopecia patients during primary and secondary sensitization to the hapten diphenylcyclopropenone (DPC). Blood was sampled from patients pre-sensitization (week 0) and at 2, 6 and about 24 weeks after DPC sensitization. Under 30 alopecia patients gave blood for TCR sequencing at one to four time points (pre-sensitization, 2, 6 and 24 weeks). The paper's findings and limits, for the study overall: A positive correlation was found between the number of PT1 expanded TCRs and patch test score, with significance reached at thresholds 8, 16 and 32 but not 4. Because every patient had alopecia, a presumed autoimmune disease, the patients' immune response might differ from that of healthy individuals. After repeated subsampling, the strength of the expansion versus patch-test correlation and the threshold at which it became significant changed. DPC sensitization did not change the number of TCRs with a frequency above 1 in 1000, and there was no evidence of changes in global repertoire structure. Significantly more large CDR3 similarity clusters were formed by expanded TCRs than by pre-sensitization or healthy control sets, consistent with antigen-driven responses.

This clonotype was observed a few times. Its antigen is unknown. No base-level quality is on record; no much larger clone is a single base apart. In light of the paper, this sample's time point label describes: pre-sensitization, week 0. The treatment or condition label corresponds to: therapeutic diphenylcyclopropenone sensitization with weekly scalp DPC. Blood at each patch-test visit was drawn before the patch test was applied. Eligible patients were aged 18 to 70, diagnosed with alopecia, deemed suitable for DPC therapy, and excluded if pregnant. Total RNA was extracted from unfractionated whole blood that had been collected in Tempus Blood RNA tubes. Preparation of the library involved RACE. Data came from a NextSeq 500. Library preparation attached unique molecular identifiers to individual cDNA molecules for quantitative, reproducible TCR counting. From each blood RNA sample, both TCR alpha and TCR beta chains were sequenced. The source study handled its data this way. A median of roughly 99,000 TCRs per sample was observed, with a range of 23,224 to 690,600. V, J and CDR3 annotation of the TCR reads was carried out using the Decombinator software suite. Every sample was subsampled to the same number of TCRs (28,000) for the PS versus PT1 abundance plots. Expanded TCRs were defined as absent before sensitization and observed at least eight times at the 2-week time point. In-frame beta chains were kept once TCRdb had trimmed the public reads at Q25 with fastp and called clones with MiXCR. Rows merge per CDR3 protein into single entries with the most common DNA and genes. These V and J calls derive from TCRdb rather than the authors' analysis. Recorded for this sample are fewer than 350,000 distinct CDR3 sequences; 7.7% of them occurred a single time. Together, the top ten hold 1.2% of the sample.

From cysteine to phenylalanine, the CDR3 is 17 amino acids long. Only the CDR3 DNA is retained, 51 bases long and in frame from the first base. Relative to germline, V is 6 bases shorter and J is 2 bases shorter, with 20 bases between their ends. CDR1 MDHEN and CDR2 SYDVKM are derived from the germline V gene. The input for sequencing was whole blood, taken in connection with sensitization to the hapten diphenylcyclopropenone (DPC). The source is a man between 18 and 29 years old with alopecia areata. Some clones in this sample may be carry-over from other donors' samples. The V and J genes are TRBV28 and TRBJ1-5; a confident D gene designation cannot be given. The DNA sequence reads TGTGCCAGCAGGGGTCGGTTTTTCAGGAGGGGCAATCAGCCCCAGCATTTT. Its protein product is CASRGRFFRRGNQPQHF.